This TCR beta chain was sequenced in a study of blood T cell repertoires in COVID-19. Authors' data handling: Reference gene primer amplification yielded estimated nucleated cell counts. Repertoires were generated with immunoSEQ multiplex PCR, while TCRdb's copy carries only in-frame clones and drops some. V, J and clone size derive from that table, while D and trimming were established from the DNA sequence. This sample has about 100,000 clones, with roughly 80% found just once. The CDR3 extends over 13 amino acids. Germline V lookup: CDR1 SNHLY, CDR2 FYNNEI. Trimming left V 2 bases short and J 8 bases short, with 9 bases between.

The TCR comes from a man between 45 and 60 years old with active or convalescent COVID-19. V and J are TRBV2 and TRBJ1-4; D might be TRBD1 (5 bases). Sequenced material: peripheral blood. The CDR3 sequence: CASSEQGGEKLFF. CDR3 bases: TGTGCCAGCAGTGAACAGGGTGGCGAAAAACTGTTTTTT.